This T cell receptor (beta chain) was identified during a study of T cells in Graves' hyperthyroidism and ophthalmopathy. TCR beta CDR3 region amplification was performed from RNA transcripts. The HTBI set primed first-round TCR CDR3 RT-PCR. TCRdb independently ran MiXCR on the multiplex PCR reads; one entry per CDR3 protein. The sample has 250,000 to 300,000 distinct CDR3 sequences, around a fifth seen once. The CDR3 loop spans 17 amino acids. The V gene's germline CDR1 is DFQATT and CDR2 SNEGSKA (reference sequence). The J segment lost 4 bases and the V segment lost 0 bases, leaving 9 bases of the junction unmatched. For ophthalmopathy patients, the Clinical Activity Score was at least 3 and the NOSPECS grade at least 4; duration was under 3 months. Uncontrolled infection, other autoimmune disease, pregnancy or lactation led to exclusion. The authors obtained PBMCs from around 11 ml of fresh peripheral blood.

This clonotype was sampled from a man between 50 and 59 years old with Graves' ophthalmopathy. This chain uses TRBV20-1 with TRBJ2-1; 10 bases fit TRBD2. Sequencing used blood. The DNA for the CDR3 is TGCAGTGCTAGAGATTTAGCGGGAGGTACCCCTTACAATGAGCAGTTCTTC. Translated: CSARDLAGGTPYNEQFF.